A single sample is the source of the 28 T cell receptor beta chains below, sequenced in a study of blood T cell repertoires in COVID-19. Sequencing used immunoSEQ multiplex PCR; TCRdb keeps in-frame clones, though not all of them. The sample yields tens of thousands of clones, roughly 89% seen once. Material: PBMCs or T cells enriched from blood (not recorded which). These receptor sequences come from a woman aged 50 to 60 with acute COVID-19.

On this clone itself: This sample also contains other DNA sequences that code for the same CDR3. The chain has TRBV10-1 and TRBJ1-5; 7 bases map to TRBD1. Trimming cost V 4 bases and J 4 bases; bases outside gene matches: 1. Germline CDR1 WNHNN, CDR2 SYGVQD (reference sequence). The CDR3 is 13 amino acids. CDR3 protein: CASSAGQNQPQHF. The CDR3 nucleotides read TGCGCCAGCAGTGCGGGACAGAATCAGCCCCAGCATTTT.

The chain employs TRBV29-1 and TRBJ1-3; D ambiguous. Trimming shortened V by 4 bases and J by 0 bases, and 10 bases separated the two germline ends. The germline gives CDR1 SQVTM, CDR2 ANQGSEA. The CDR3 loop spans 14 amino acids. The CDR3 DNA reads TGCAGCGTTGTGGTCGGTAGCTCTGGAAACACCATATATTTT. Amino acid sequence: CSVVVGSSGNTIYF.

In the case of this clone: One end of the junction is discordant with germline, which a read error may explain. V gene TRBV6-5 combines with J gene TRBJ2-7, with D possibly matching TRBD2 (6 bases). The CDR3 is made up of 14 amino acids. The germline CDR1 and CDR2 sequences are MNHEY and SVGAGI. CDR3 sequence: CATSLARDFNEQYF. CDR3 coding DNA: TGTGCCACCAGTCTAGCCAGGGACTTCAACGAGCAGTACTTC.

J is TRBJ2-1 and V is TRBV24-1; 7 bases agree with TRBD1. Trimming at V came to 3 bases and at J to 4 bases, leaving 11 bases not matched to a gene. The germline V gene has CDR1 KGHDR and CDR2 SFDVKD. This CDR3 is 17 amino acids long. CDR3 in DNA: TGTGCCACCAGTGATCCCCCAAGGACAGGTGATTACAATGAGCAGTTCTTC. Translating it yields CATSDPPRTGDYNEQFF.

This clone showed up just once. The chain links TRBV6-2 or TRBV6-3 to TRBJ1-2; D possibly corresponds to TRBD1 (6 bases). Looked up from germline, CDR1 is MNHEY and CDR2 is SVGEGT. The V end was cut by 6 bases, the J end by 8 bases, with 16 bases between. This CDR3 is 13 amino acids long. CDR3 nucleotide sequence: TGTGCCAGCAGCGGACAAGGGGGGGGAGGCTACACCTTC. Protein sequence: CASSGQGGGGYTF.

V usage is TRBV19 and J usage is TRBJ1-1; the match to TRBD1 covers 8 bases. J gave up 7 bases and V 5 bases, and 12 bases lay outside the gene matches. Per the germline V gene, CDR1 is LNHDA and CDR2 is SQIVND (reference sequence). This CDR3 is 15 amino acids long. The CDR3 reads CASSEWTGRGFEAFF. Written as DNA, the CDR3 is TGTGCCAGTAGTGAATGGACAGGGAGGGGGTTTGAAGCTTTCTTT.

V usage is TRBV7-6 and J usage is TRBJ1-4; D is uncertain. This CDR3 region has 18 residues. Germline V gene data show CDR1 as SGHVS and CDR2 as FNYEAQ. Trimming cost V 1 base and J 0 bases, with 15 bases left between them. CDR3 sequence reads: CASSLGAALPATNEKLFF. The CDR3 bases are TGTGCCAGCAGCTTAGGGGCAGCTCTCCCGGCAACTAATGAAAAACTGTTTTTT. The entire variable domain, with the rest obtained from reference TRBV7-6 and TRBJ1-4, is as follows: GAGVSQSPRYKVTKRGQDVALRCDPISGHVSLYWYRQALGQGPEFLTYFNYEAQQDKSGLPNDRFSAERPEGSISTLTIQRTEQRDSAMYRCASSLGAALPATNEKLFFGSGTQLSVL.

The CDR3 DNA is TGTGCCATCAGTGCCGGGAGAGAGGTAGATACGCAGTATTTT. Its translation: CAISAGREVDTQYF. V is TRBV10-3 and J is TRBJ2-3; D might be TRBD2 (6 bases). This CDR3 comprises 14 residues. Germline CDR1 is ENHRY and CDR2 is SYGVKD. Trimming took 4 bases from V and 5 from J, leaving 13 bases between them.

The V gene is TRBV2, the J gene TRBJ1-2; 8 bases fit TRBD1. Germline V gene data show CDR1 as SNHLY and CDR2 as FYNNEI. V lost 6 bases to trimming and J lost 0 bases; unmatched junction nucleotides: 3. This CDR3 spans 14 amino acids. The CDR3 DNA reads as TGTGCCAGCAGGGGACAGGAAGCTAACTATGGCTACACCTTC. Translating it yields CASRGQEANYGYTF.

This clone has more than one count but fewer than ten. The V call is TRBV2, the J call TRBJ1-6; a possible D gene is TRBD1 (5 bases). CDR1 and CDR2 (germline): SNHLY, FYNNEI. V was cut by 5 bases and J by 4 bases, with 12 bases left in between. The CDR3 runs 15 residues. The CDR3 bases are TGTGCCAGCAGTCCGGACGGACAATATAATTCACCCCTCCACTTT. Its translation is CASSPDGQYNSPLHF.

The V and J genes are TRBV5-1 and TRBJ2-5, with 11 positions matching TRBD2. This CDR3 contains 15 residues. After removal of 4 bases from V and 5 bases from J, the junction contained 7 bases not matched to a gene. Germline V gives CDR1 SGHRS, CDR2 YFSETQ. CDR3 loop: CASSPTLAGVETQYF. DNA for the CDR3: TGCGCCAGCAGCCCAACACTAGCGGGAGTGGAGACCCAGTACTTC.

This clone has a single count. The chain recombines TRBV30 with TRBJ1-2; maybe TRBD1 (5 bases). The V gene lost 3 bases and the J gene lost 2 bases, with 13 bases spanning the gap. Per germline, CDR1 GTSNPN and CDR2 SVGIG (reference sequence). This CDR3 is 14 amino acids long. The CDR3 bases are TGTGCCTGGAGCCCCACAGGACCGAACTATGGCTACACCTTC. Its translation: CAWSPTGPNYGYTF.

The CDR3 loop is CASSRRASGRAQETQYF. In DNA, the CDR3 is TGTGCCAGCAGCCGGCGGGCTAGCGGGAGGGCCCAAGAGACCCAGTACTTC. The gene calls are TRBV9 and TRBJ2-5; 12 nucleotides align to TRBD2. The CDR3 covers 17 residues. With V trimmed by 4 bases and J by 1 base, 8 bases remained unmatched. CDR1 and CDR2 from the germline V gene are SGDLS and YYNGEE.

The chain combines TRBV7-9 with TRBJ1-2; no reliable D call. The CDR3 loop spans 13 amino acids. From germline, CDR1 is SEHNR and CDR2 FQNEAQ (reference sequence). Trimming removed 7 bases at V and 8 bases at J, with 17 bases between. Here the CDR3 DNA reads TGTGCCAGCACCCGGGAATACCTGAGGGGCTACACCTTC. It translates to CASTREYLRGYTF.

This rearrangement joins TRBV24-1 to TRBJ2-5, with TRBD1 identical over 7 bases. The CDR3 totals 15 residues. The germline V gene encodes CDR1 KGHDR and CDR2 SFDVKD. Germline trimming cut 6 bases from V and 4 bases from J; bases unmatched to any gene: 10. The CDR3 DNA sequence: TGTGCCACCAGTCTCACCGGGACAGCGCCAGAGACCCAGTACTTC. This translates into CATSLTGTAPETQYF.

The chain is built from TRBV6-5 and TRBJ2-7; D may be TRBD1 (6 bases). The CDR3 covers 14 residues. Trimming cost V 6 bases and J 4 bases, with 16 bases left between them. CDR1 MNHEY and CDR2 SVGAGI come from the germline V gene. The CDR3 spells CASRAQPTGYEQYF. The DNA for the CDR3 is TGTGCCAGCAGGGCCCAGCCAACAGGGTACGAGCAGTACTTC.

The chain employs TRBV19 and TRBJ1-3; D may be TRBD1 (6 bases). This CDR3 is 15 amino acids long. Per germline, CDR1 LNHDA and CDR2 SQIVND (reference sequence). V was trimmed by 4 bases and J by 3 bases, leaving 13 bases between them. CDR3 DNA sequence: TGTGCCAGTAGTACAACCGGGACACTTGGAAACACCATATATTTT. This gives the protein CASSTTGTLGNTIYF.

This chain joins TRBV5-1 and TRBJ1-6, with 10 bases identical to TRBD1. Germline lookup yields CDR1 SGHRS and CDR2 YFSETQ. J lost 3 bases, V lost 4 bases, and 4 bases had no gene match. This CDR3 has 16 residues. CDR3 nucleotides: TGCGCCAGCAGCGGCGGGACAGGGGTCTATAATTCACCCCTCCACTTT. Protein sequence: CASSGGTGVYNSPLHF.

The chain's CDR3 is CASSLSGANRHEQYF. CDR3 bases: TGTGCCAGCAGTTTATCGGGGGCCAACCGTCACGAGCAGTACTTC. The chain couples TRBV27 to TRBJ2-7, with D possibly being TRBD1 (6 bases). This CDR3 spans 15 amino acids. Per the germline V gene, CDR1 is MNHEY and CDR2 is SMNVEV (reference sequence). V was shortened by 0 bases and J by 5 bases, with 14 bases between the two germline ends.

This CDR3 reads CASSRQGSTGELFF. Here the CDR3 DNA reads TGCGCCAGCAGCCGACAGGGCTCCACCGGGGAGCTGTTTTTT. The chain has TRBV4-1 and TRBJ2-2, with 7 nucleotides matching TRBD1. There are 14 residues in the CDR3. Germline trimming cut 4 bases from V and 4 bases from J; bases unmatched to any gene: 3. Germline V gives CDR1 MGHRA, CDR2 YSYEKL.

CDR3 DNA: TGTGCCAGCAGCCCCCGAACTAGTGCGACTGGAAACACCATATATTTT. Amino acids: CASSPRTSATGNTIYF. The chain has TRBV7-9 and TRBJ1-3; D not resolved. V dropped 5 bases and J dropped 2 bases, with 16 bases sitting between them. The V gene's germline CDR1 is SEHNR and CDR2 FQNEAQ (reference sequence). CDR3 length: 16 residues.

The chain is built from TRBV30 and TRBJ2-7; 7 nucleotides line up with TRBD1. The CDR3 is made up of 14 amino acids. The V gene end was trimmed by 2 bases and the J gene end by 3 bases; junction bases not matched to a gene: 7. Germline CDR1 is GTSNPN and CDR2 is SVGIG (reference sequence). Here the CDR3 DNA reads TGTGCCTGGAGTTTGACCGGGACAGTCTACGAGCAGTACTTC. Its translation is CAWSLTGTVYEQYF.

This rearrangement joins TRBV7-2 to TRBJ1-2; TRBD1 is a possible D gene (5 bases). CDR1 is SGHTA, CDR2 FQGNSA, per germline. CDR3 size: 16 residues. Trimming shortened V by 5 bases and J by 2 bases, and 18 bases separated the two germline ends. The CDR3 coding sequence is TGTGCCAGCAGCCCAGGGCCCCGCGAGGAGAACTATGGCTACACCTTC. This encodes CASSPGPREENYGYTF. Full variable domain (missing parts from reference TRBV7-2 and TRBJ1-2): GAGVSQSPSNKVTEKGKDVELRCDPISGHTALYWYRQSLGQGLEFLIYFQGNSAPDKSGLPSDRFSAERTGGSVSTLTIQRTQQEDSAVYLCASSPGPREENYGYTFGSGTRLTVV.

V usage is TRBV2 and J usage is TRBJ2-7; D possibly corresponds to TRBD2 (6 bases). This CDR3 spans 16 amino acids. Trimming removed 3 bases from V and 0 bases from J, with 15 bases in between. The germline V gene encodes CDR1 SNHLY and CDR2 FYNNEI. The CDR3 protein is CASSDWLAASSYEQYF. The CDR3 bases are TGTGCCAGCAGTGATTGGTTAGCGGCTAGCTCCTACGAGCAGTACTTC.

V is TRBV7-2 and J is TRBJ2-7, with 9 bases fitting TRBD1. The CDR3 spans 13 residues. V lost 9 bases to trimming and J lost 6 bases; unmatched junction nucleotides: 9. Germline V lookup: CDR1 SGHTA, CDR2 FQGNSA. CDR3 sequence (DNA): TGTGCCAGTCTCCGGGACAGGGACGCCGAGCAGTACTTC. Encoded protein: CASLRDRDAEQYF.

The rearrangement uses TRBV30 and TRBJ2-3; 8 bases fit TRBD1. The CDR3 runs 15 residues. The germline gives CDR1 GTSNPN, CDR2 SVGIG (reference sequence). The J segment lost 1 base and the V segment lost 4 bases, leaving 7 bases of the junction unmatched. The CDR3 DNA is TGTGCCTGGACCCCCGGACAGGGCCGCACAGATACGCAGTATTTT. Its protein product is CAWTPGQGRTDTQYF.

This rearrangement joins TRBV28 to TRBJ1-2; 8 bases line up with TRBD1. This CDR3 spans 11 amino acids. CDR1 is MDHEN and CDR2 is SYDVKM in the germline V gene. With V trimmed by 6 bases and J by 8 bases, 2 bases remained unmatched. CDR3 amino acids: CASSRGLGYTF. The CDR3 nucleotides are TGTGCCAGCAGCAGGGGGCTAGGCTACACCTTC.

J is TRBJ1-1 and V is TRBV29-1, with D uncertain. V was clipped by 4 bases and J by 2 bases, with 5 bases between them. Germline loops: CDR1 SQVTM, CDR2 ANQGSEA. The CDR3 contains 11 residues. The CDR3 spells CSVAVNTEAFF. DNA of the CDR3: TGCAGCGTTGCCGTAAACACTGAAGCTTTCTTT.